This TCR beta chain was retrieved from a study of cytomegalovirus exposure and HLA in healthy donors. V lost 5 bases and J 3 bases, leaving 16 bases between the germline ends. CDR1 is ENHRY and CDR2 is SYGVKD in the germline V gene. The CDR3 spans 16 residues. 60 Vbeta and 13 Jbeta primers were used in PCR. Sequencing used immunoSEQ multiplex PCR; TCRdb keeps in-frame clones, though not all of them. Among 150,000 to 200,000 clones listed, less than 90% were seen once. This clonotype was sampled from a man aged 50 to 59 in good health and CMV-seropositive. The specimen sequenced was PBMCs. The genes are TRBV10-3 and TRBJ1-4, with a tentative D call TRBD1 (6 bases). Written as DNA, the CDR3 is TGTGCCATCAGTCAACCAAAGACAGGTTCTAATGAAAAACTGTTTTTT. It is translated as CAISQPKTGSNEKLFF.